These T cell receptor beta chains were read from a single sample in a study of T cell clonotyping in hematopoietic cell transplantation. Using immunoSEQ multiplex PCR, the repertoire was profiled, and TCRdb retains in-frame clones only, with some absent. The sample lists about 41,000 clones, roughly 80% occurring once. The source was peripheral blood mononuclear cells, collected before stem cell transplant. Receptors were obtained from a man in his sixties with myelodysplastic syndrome. Some clones in this sample may be carry-over from other donors' samples. Both conserved end residues are part of each CDR3. D genes are given only for firm matches. Size tells how often a clone was seen (once, few, many) or the class of an expanded clone, and some rows leave it out.

DNA,CDR3,D,J,size,V
TGTGCCAGCAGCTTAGAGGGGGGTCGACAGTCCCGGGATGGCTACACCTTC,CASSLEGGRQSRDGYTF,.,TRBJ1-2,.,TRBV7-6
TGTGCCAGCAGCTTGGGACAGTTGGGAGACTATGGCTACACCTTC,CASSLGQLGDYGYTF,.,TRBJ1-2,.,TRBV5-8
TGCGCCAGCAGCCAAGATCGCAGGGCTAATGAAAAACTGTTTTTT,CASSQDRRANEKLFF,.,TRBJ1-4,.,TRBV4-3
TGTGCCAGCAGTTTTGAAGCGGGGGGGCGAGAGACCCAGTACTTC,CASSFEAGGRETQYF,TRBD2,TRBJ2-5,.,TRBV27
TGTGCCACCAGCAGAGCAGATTTCGCTAGAAGGGACGAGCAGTACTTC,CATSRADFARRDEQYF,.,TRBJ2-7,.,TRBV15
TGTGCCAGCAGCCCTGGACCCGAGTACCAAGAGACCCAGTACTTC,CASSPGPEYQETQYF,.,TRBJ2-5,once,TRBV4-2
TGTGCCAGCTCACCGACTAGCGGGGGGACCTCCTACGAGCAGTACTTC,CASSPTSGGTSYEQYF,TRBD2,TRBJ2-7,.,TRBV18
TGTGCCATCAAACCGGGACAGGGAAATAATGAGCAGTTCTTC,CAIKPGQGNNEQFF,TRBD1,TRBJ2-1,few,TRBV10-3
TGTGCCAGCAGCTATGTCGGGGGGAACACTGAAGCTTTCTTT,CASSYVGGNTEAFF,.,TRBJ1-1,.,TRBV5-6
TGTGCCAGCAGCTTCCAGGCGGGTCCTGGGCCCCAGCATTTT,CASSFQAGPGPQHF,.,TRBJ1-5,.,TRBV7-2
TGCGCCAGCAGCACGGGCCGACTAGCGGGGGATGAGCAGTTCTTC,CASSTGRLAGDEQFF,TRBD2,TRBJ2-1,.,TRBV5-1
TGTGCCTGGAGACCGGACAGGCCCACTGAAGCTTTCTTT,CAWRPDRPTEAFF,TRBD1,TRBJ1-1,.,TRBV30
TGTGCCAGCAGCCAAGATTCGGGCCATACGCAGTATTTT,CASSQDSGHTQYF,.,TRBJ2-3,.,TRBV14
TGTGCCAGCAGCTCCCGGGACAGGGCAGTCTACGAGCAGTACTTC,CASSSRDRAVYEQYF,TRBD1,TRBJ2-7,once,TRBV5-6
TGTGCCAGCAGCTTTGGCAGGCGGAATGAAAAACTGTTTTTT,CASSFGRRNEKLFF,.,TRBJ1-4,.,TRBV5-6
TGTGCCAGTAGAGGGACAAATAATTCACCCCTCCACTTT,CASRGTNNSPLHF,.,TRBJ1-6,few,TRBV19
TGCGCCAGCAGCCCAAGCGTGACTAGCGGGGTGGAGACCCAGTACTTC,CASSPSVTSGVETQYF,TRBD2,TRBJ2-5,.,TRBV4-3
TGCGCCAGCAGCTCACAGGGGGCACTCTACGAGCAGTACTTC,CASSSQGALYEQYF,TRBD1,TRBJ2-7,.,TRBV5-1
TGTGCCAGCAGCTTTGAAATGGGAATCGGTGGCTACACCTTC,CASSFEMGIGGYTF,.,TRBJ1-2,.,TRBV7-9
TGTGCCAGCAGCTTAGTGAGGGTGCCTGGAAACACCATATATTTT,CASSLVRVPGNTIYF,.,TRBJ1-3,.,TRBV7-2
TGTGCCAGCAGTTACTCGCCTATCCCCAATTCACCCCTCCACTTT,CASSYSPIPNSPLHF,.,TRBJ1-6,once,TRBV6-5
TGTGCCTGGCTTAGTGGGGCCAACGTCCTGACTTTC,CAWLSGANVLTF,.,TRBJ2-6,.,TRBV30
TGTGCCAGCAGCCAAGGGGTGGGGGGCTACGAGCAGTACTTC,CASSQGVGGYEQYF,.,TRBJ2-7,once,TRBV4-2
TGTGCCAGCAGCGCCCCTAGCGGGGGGTTTCGCACAGATACGCAGTATTTT,CASSAPSGGFRTDTQYF,TRBD2,TRBJ2-3,.,TRBV5-4
TGTGCCAGCAGCTTAAGTGGTCCAGGAATTAATCCAGATACGCAGTATTTT,CASSLSGPGINPDTQYF,.,TRBJ2-3,.,TRBV7-9
TGTGCCAGCAGTTACCCGACCGTTATCACAGATACGCAGTATTTT,CASSYPTVITDTQYF,.,TRBJ2-3,.,TRBV6-5
TGCGCCAGCAGCCAAGGGACAGGGGGCGGAGATACGCAGTATTTT,CASSQGTGGGDTQYF,TRBD1,TRBJ2-3,.,TRBV4-3
TGTGCCAGCAGGAGACAGGGGGCAGGGACTGAAGCTTTCTTT,CASRRQGAGTEAFF,TRBD1,TRBJ1-1,.,TRBV6-6
TGTGCCAGCAGTCGACAGGGCACGGGCAATCAGCCCCAGCATTTT,CASSRQGTGNQPQHF,TRBD1,TRBJ1-5,.,TRBV6-5
TGTGCCAGCAGCTTGTCCCGGGGGAGCTACACCTTC,CASSLSRGSYTF,.,TRBJ1-2,.,TRBV5-6
TGTGCCAGCAGCCCCGGGACTAAAATAACAGATACGCAGTATTTT,CASSPGTKITDTQYF,TRBD2,TRBJ2-3,.,TRBV6-6
TGCGCCAGCAGCATCCAGGGGGGAGGCTACGAGCAGTACTTC,CASSIQGGGYEQYF,.,TRBJ2-7,.,TRBV5-1
TGTGCCAGCAGTTTAGGACAGAGATATAATTCACCCCTCCACTTT,CASSLGQRYNSPLHF,.,TRBJ1-6,.,TRBV27
TGCGCCAGCAGCCAAGAGGGCCGGAGCTCCTACGAGCAGTACTTC,CASSQEGRSSYEQYF,.,TRBJ2-7,.,TRBV4-3
TGTGCCAGCAGCCGCGGGGGGACCTACAATGAGCAGTTCTTC,CASSRGGTYNEQFF,TRBD2,TRBJ2-1,once,TRBV7-9
TGTGCCAGCAGTGAAGGGGCCATCGGGGAGCTGTTTTTT,CASSEGAIGELFF,.,TRBJ2-2,.,TRBV25-1
TGTGCCAGTAGTATAGGGGGACTCCAAGAGACCCAGTACTTC,CASSIGGLQETQYF,.,TRBJ2-5,.,TRBV19
TGTGCCAGCAGCGTCCAGAATCCTTTAAACACCGGGGAGCTGTTTTTT,CASSVQNPLNTGELFF,.,TRBJ2-2,.,TRBV9
TGTGCCAGCAGCTTCGCCAGGAATACCTACGAGCAGTACTTC,CASSFARNTYEQYF,.,TRBJ2-7,few,TRBV5-5
TGTGCCAGTAGTGGGAACACTGAAGCTTTCTTT,CASSGNTEAFF,.,TRBJ1-1,.,TRBV19
TGTGCCAGTAGTAGACTGGGCACGAGCTCCTACGAGCAGTACTTC,CASSRLGTSSYEQYF,.,TRBJ2-7,.,TRBV19
TGTGCCAGCAGCCCCAGAGGTGGGGGGAGAAATGAAAAACTGTTTTTT,CASSPRGGGRNEKLFF,.,TRBJ1-4,.,TRBV9
TGTGCCAGCAGCTTAGAAGGGACAGGGTTTGGCTACACCTTC,CASSLEGTGFGYTF,TRBD1,TRBJ1-2,.,TRBV7-2
TGTGCCTGGAGTGGGAATACGGCTAGCGGGGGATACGAGCAGTACTTC,CAWSGNTASGGYEQYF,TRBD2,TRBJ2-7,.,TRBV30
TGTGCCAGTAGCATAGGACAGGGGGCCCAAGAGACCCAGTACTTC,CASSIGQGAQETQYF,TRBD1,TRBJ2-5,.,TRBV19
TGTGCCAGCCGTAGTCCCCCACTAGCGGGGGGGTCACAAGAGACCCAGTACTTC,CASRSPPLAGGSQETQYF,TRBD2,TRBJ2-5,.,TRBV2
TGTGCCAGTAGTATAGTCGCAGTAAAGTCCGGGGAGCTGTTTTTT,CASSIVAVKSGELFF,.,TRBJ2-2,few,TRBV19
TGTGCCAGCAGTGTCGGGCAGGAGTACTATGGCTACACCTTC,CASSVGQEYYGYTF,.,TRBJ1-2,once,TRBV2
TGTGCCAGCACTCGGACTAGCGGGGACTACAATGAGCAGTTCTTC,CASTRTSGDYNEQFF,TRBD2,TRBJ2-1,.,TRBV2
TGTGCCAGCAGCTTTGCAGGACAGGGGGTCGGAAACACCATATATTTT,CASSFAGQGVGNTIYF,TRBD1,TRBJ1-3,few,TRBV7-8
TGTGCCAGCAGTTACAGGGTTAGTTTCGGCGGCTACACCTTC,CASSYRVSFGGYTF,.,TRBJ1-2,few,TRBV6-6
TGCGCCAGCAGCCAAGATCCGGGCTATGGCTACACCTTC,CASSQDPGYGYTF,.,TRBJ1-2,.,TRBV4-3
TGTGCCAGTAGTCCAGGGGAGGCCTACGAGCAGTACTTC,CASSPGEAYEQYF,.,TRBJ2-7,.,TRBV19
TGCGCCAGCAGCCAAGATAACAGGGGAAGAGAGACCCAGTACTTC,CASSQDNRGRETQYF,TRBD1,TRBJ2-5,.,TRBV4-3
TGTGCCAGCAAATACGGTAGGAACACTGAAGCTTTCTTT,CASKYGRNTEAFF,.,TRBJ1-1,.,TRBV2
TGTGCCATCAGTGATAAGACTAGCGGGGAAAAGACCCAGTACTTC,CAISDKTSGEKTQYF,TRBD2,TRBJ2-5,.,TRBV10-3